This is a list of T cell receptor beta chains from one sample in a study of Ad26.COV2.S vaccination and SARS-CoV-2 variants. TCRdb keeps only in-frame clones here, not all; method: immunoSEQ multiplex PCR. The data show 350,000 to 500,000 clones, about 90% seen once. Sequenced material: peripheral blood, taken in a trial of Ad26.COV2.S vaccine versus placebo. Source of these receptors: a person aged 18-65 years who received the Ad26.COV2.S COVID-19 vaccine or a placebo. The CDR3 runs from the conserved cysteine through the conserved F or W. D genes are given only for firm matches. Only some rows state a clone size, as once, few, many or a class for expanded clones.

>NA|TRBJ1-3|TRBV15|NA
TGTGCCACCAGCCCACGAACGAGACAGAGCTCTGGAAACACCATATATTTT
CATSPRTRQSSGNTIYF
>NA|TRBJ1-6|TRBV9|NA
TGTGCCAGCAGCGCGGACGGGCTTGTTCCCCTCCACTTT
CASSADGLVPLHF
>NA|TRBJ2-3|TRBV7-6|NA
TGTGCCAGCAGCTTAACCGCGGAGGCGGGAAGGCGAGATACGCAGTATTTT
CASSLTAEAGRRDTQYF
>TRBD1|TRBJ2-2|TRBV15|NA
TGTGCCACCAGCACTCGCAGGACAGGGGCTGTCGGGCTGTTTTTT
CATSTRRTGAVGLFF
>NA|TRBJ2-5|TRBV7-2|NA
TGTGCCAGCAGCCAACTAGAGTACCAAGAGACCCAGTACTTC
CASSQLEYQETQYF
>TRBD2|TRBJ2-1|TRBV28|NA
TGTGCCAGCAGCCCCGGACTAGCGGGCCGGTTCTTC
CASSPGLAGRFF
>TRBD1|TRBJ2-4|TRBV18|NA
TGTGCCAGCTCACCGCCTTCTACAGGGGAATCCAAAAACATTCAGTACTTC
CASSPPSTGESKNIQYF
>NA|TRBJ2-7|TRBV3-1/TRBV3-2|NA
TGTGCCAGCAGCCAATATGGGCGCGAGCAGTACTTC
CASSQYGREQYF
>TRBD1|TRBJ1-1|TRBV2|NA
TGTGCCAGCAGGCGGACAGGGGACACTGAAGCTTTCTTT
CASRRTGDTEAFF
>TRBD2|TRBJ2-1|TRBV18|NA
TGTGCCAGCTCACCATTAGCGGGAACCACATACAATGAGCAGTTCTTC
CASSPLAGTTYNEQFF
>NA|TRBJ2-7|TRBV28|NA
TGTGCCAGCAGCCTCGGGGGTGGGGTCCCCTACGAGCAGTACTTC
CASSLGGGVPYEQYF
>TRBD1|TRBJ1-5|TRBV28|once
TGTGCCAGCGTGAGTCAGGGGGCATTTAGCAATCAGCCCCAGCATTTT
CASVSQGAFSNQPQHF
>TRBD1|TRBJ1-4|TRBV19|NA
TGTGCCAGTAGTCTTCTCAGGGGGTCTAATGAAAAACTGTTTTTT
CASSLLRGSNEKLFF
>NA|TRBJ1-4|TRBV11-2|NA
TGTGCCAGCAGCCCCGCGGGGGGTTATAATGAAAAACTGTTTTTT
CASSPAGGYNEKLFF
>TRBD2|TRBJ2-3|TRBV4-3|NA
TGCGCCAGCAGCCCCGGACTAGCGGGAGGGGATACGCAGTATTTT
CASSPGLAGGDTQYF
>NA|TRBJ2-2|TRBV7-9|few
TGTGCCAGCAGCTTTGAGATTGGGACCGGGGAGCTGTTTTTT
CASSFEIGTGELFF
>TRBD2|TRBJ2-5|TRBV7-2|NA
TGTGCCAGCAGCTTAGGCGCGCCTAGCGGGAGAGAGACCCAGTACTTC
CASSLGAPSGRETQYF
>NA|TRBJ1-5|TRBV6-1|NA
TGTGCCAGCAGTGATGGGGGGTCGAGCAATCAGCCCCAGCATTTT
CASSDGGSSNQPQHF
>TRBD2|TRBJ2-1|TRBV15|NA
TGTGCCACCAGCAGCCGAAGCGGACTAGCGGGAGGAAGCAATGAGCAGTTCTTC
CATSSRSGLAGGSNEQFF
>TRBD2|TRBJ2-1|TRBV5-4|NA
TGTGCCAGCAGCTTGGGGACTAGCGGTTACAATGAGCAGTTCTTC
CASSLGTSGYNEQFF
>NA|TRBJ2-1|TRBV12-3/TRBV12-4|NA
TGTGCCAGCAGTTTAGCGCGCCCACAGCAGTTCTTC
CASSLARPQQFF
>TRBD2|TRBJ2-1|TRBV24-1|few
TGTGCCACCGGATCCGGGACTAGCGGGAGGAGCAATGAGCAGTTCTTC
CATGSGTSGRSNEQFF
>NA|TRBJ2-5|TRBV9|NA
TGTGCCAGCAGCGCAGGGCTCCAGTACTTC
CASSAGLQYF
>TRBD2|TRBJ2-1|TRBV18|NA
TGTGCCAGCTCGTCGGGACTAGCGGGAGTAGGGAATGAGCAGTTCTTC
CASSSGLAGVGNEQFF
>NA|TRBJ2-7|TRBV12-3/TRBV12-4|NA
TGTGCCAGCAGTCCCCGGGGGGAGCAGTACTTC
CASSPRGEQYF
>NA|TRBJ1-1|TRBV4-2|NA
TGTGCCAGCAGCCGGGGGGGATTCACTGAAGCTTTCTTT
CASSRGGFTEAFF
>TRBD1|TRBJ1-1|TRBV9|NA
TGTGCCAGCAGCGTAGGGACAGGTGGCACTGAAGCTTTCTTT
CASSVGTGGTEAFF
>TRBD1|TRBJ1-6|TRBV10-1|NA
TGCGCCAGCAGTTCCTCGACAGGGAACTATAATTCACCCCTCCACTTT
CASSSSTGNYNSPLHF
>TRBD1|TRBJ2-1|TRBV29-1|NA
TGCAGCGCCCTTCCGACAGGGGATAGTGATGGTTCCTACAATGAGCAGTTCTTC
CSALPTGDSDGSYNEQFF
>NA|TRBJ2-7|TRBV27|few
TGTGCCGTCAGGGGTGCCTACGAGCAGTACTTC
CAVRGAYEQYF
>NA|TRBJ2-6|TRBV19|NA
TGTGCCAGTAGTAACCTGGGATCTGGGGCCAACGTCCTGACTTTC
CASSNLGSGANVLTF
>NA|TRBJ1-2|TRBV5-1|NA
TGCGCCAGCAGCCCGCCCCTATCTAACTATGGCTACACCTTC
CASSPPLSNYGYTF
>NA|TRBJ1-5|TRBV28|NA
TGTGCCAGCAGTCTCCCAGCTCAGCCCCAGCATTTT
CASSLPAQPQHF
>NA|TRBJ2-3|TRBV12-3/TRBV12-4|NA
TGTGCCAGCCACCGGGATAGCACAGATACGCAGTATTTT
CASHRDSTDTQYF
>NA|TRBJ2-3|TRBV3-1/TRBV3-2|NA
TGTGCCAGCAGCCACCCCCCTTTAGATACGCAGTATTTT
CASSHPPLDTQYF
>TRBD1|TRBJ1-1|TRBV10-3|NA
TGTGCCATCAGTGTCGGGACAGGGGGCACTGAAGCTTTCTTT
CAISVGTGGTEAFF
>NA|TRBJ1-5|TRBV2|NA
TGTGCCAGCAGTGAAGGGTGGGGGTCGCGGCAGCCCCAGCATTTT
CASSEGWGSRQPQHF
>NA|TRBJ1-5|TRBV18|NA
TGTGCCAGCTCACCACGACTTCCCGATGAAAAGGGCAATCAGCCCCAGCATTTT
CASSPRLPDEKGNQPQHF
>TRBD2|TRBJ2-7|TRBV5-1|NA
TGCGCCAGCAGGCCCGGGACTAGCTCCTACGAGCAGTACTTC
CASRPGTSSYEQYF
>NA|TRBJ1-2|TRBV10-3|NA
TGTGCCATCAGAATGGGGGAATCGTCTGGCTACACCTTC
CAIRMGESSGYTF
>NA|TRBJ2-3|TRBV5-6|NA
TGTGCCAGCAGCTACCGCCTGGATCCTAGCACAGATACGCAGTATTTT
CASSYRLDPSTDTQYF
>NA|TRBJ2-3|TRBV18|NA
TGTGCCAGCTCACCGTCCGGGGGGCGGATGAACACAGATACGCAGTATTTT
CASSPSGGRMNTDTQYF
>NA|TRBJ1-6|TRBV30|few
TGTGCCTGGAGTTCCACCCGACAGTGGGGGGAGAATTCACCCCTCCACTTT
CAWSSTRQWGENSPLHF
>NA|TRBJ1-4|TRBV5-6|NA
TGTGCCAGCAGCTCTCCGAGGCGGGGTAATGAAAAACTGTTTTTT
CASSSPRRGNEKLFF
>NA|TRBJ2-7|TRBV27|NA
TGTGCCAGCAGTTTGGGGAACGAGCAGTACTTC
CASSLGNEQYF
>TRBD2|TRBJ2-1|TRBV19|NA
TGTGCCAGTACTCCGGGACTACAGATCAATGAGCAGTTCTTC
CASTPGLQINEQFF
>NA|TRBJ2-5|TRBV5-5|NA
TGTGCCAGCAGCCCATGGGACCAAGAGACCCAGTACTTC
CASSPWDQETQYF